This T cell receptor (delta chain) is drawn from a study of human gamma delta and Vdelta1 T cells (dated by TCRdb to 2017 to 2018). About the investigation overall: The study investigated Delta One T cells, Vd1+ gamma-delta T cells, as cytotoxic effectors against acute myeloid leukemia. General conclusions and limits of the study: According to the report, Delta One T cells were polyclonal and showed broad cytotoxic targeting of acute myeloid leukemia.

The protocol used for the library was PCR. This sample was sequenced with an Illumina MiSeq. TCRdb reprocessed the public data with the CATT caller; entries with the same nucleotide sequence were combined afterwards. The sample table shows roughly 13,000 delta-chain clones, and approximately 51% are seen once. Around 1.5% of the sample is held by the ten biggest clonotypes. This clone was found a few times. This clone's antigen is unknown. Nothing much larger sits one base from this clone, and base qualities are not available. CDR1 and CDR2 were assigned from the germline V gene as TSWWSYY and QGS. Relative to germline, V is missing 0 bases and J is missing 0 bases, with 35 bases of the junction outside any gene match. The CDR3, from cysteine to phenylalanine, totals 28 residues. The entry retains the CDR3 DNA only, 84 bases that are in frame from base 1.

Sequencing was done on a sample of Vdelta1 gamma-delta T cells from blood grown in culture (DOT cells). Explained via the paper, the cell subset or site label denotes: Delta One T cells, in vitro expanded/differentiated Vd1+ gamma-delta T cells. This receptor was taken from a human donor in good health. In this chain, TRDV1 is recombined with TRDJ1, with TRDD3 identical over 12 junction bases. The CDR3: CALGELGGSSNNWGIQGVDGVYTDKLIF. The DNA sequence is given as TGTGCTCTTGGGGAACTTGGCGGTTCCTCCAATAACTGGGGGATACAAGGCGTCGACGGGGTGTACACCGATAAACTCATCTTT.